This T cell receptor (beta chain) appears in the sequencing data of a study of shared clonotypes between healthy human individuals. The V end lost 1 base, the J end lost 4 bases, and 11 bases lay between the germline ends. The CDR3 is made up of 15 amino acids. Germline V gene lookup returns CDR1 MNHEY and CDR2 SMNVEV (reference sequence). This table comes from immunoSEQ multiplex PCR, and its TCRdb copy is limited to in-frame clones, with some not included. The table includes around 690,000 clones, 90% detected once. Sequenced: memory CD8+ T cells from PBMCs. Documented subset: CD45RO+ cells pooled with CCR7-negative TemRA cells. The sequence derives from a man younger than 30 in good health. Some clones in this sample may be carry-over from other donors' samples. The V call is TRBV27, the J call TRBJ1-5, with D perhaps matching TRBD1 (6 bases). CDR3 sequence (DNA): TGTGCCAGCAGTTTATTCAGGGGTGGGAATCAGCCCCAGCATTTT. Its protein is CASSLFRGGNQPQHF.